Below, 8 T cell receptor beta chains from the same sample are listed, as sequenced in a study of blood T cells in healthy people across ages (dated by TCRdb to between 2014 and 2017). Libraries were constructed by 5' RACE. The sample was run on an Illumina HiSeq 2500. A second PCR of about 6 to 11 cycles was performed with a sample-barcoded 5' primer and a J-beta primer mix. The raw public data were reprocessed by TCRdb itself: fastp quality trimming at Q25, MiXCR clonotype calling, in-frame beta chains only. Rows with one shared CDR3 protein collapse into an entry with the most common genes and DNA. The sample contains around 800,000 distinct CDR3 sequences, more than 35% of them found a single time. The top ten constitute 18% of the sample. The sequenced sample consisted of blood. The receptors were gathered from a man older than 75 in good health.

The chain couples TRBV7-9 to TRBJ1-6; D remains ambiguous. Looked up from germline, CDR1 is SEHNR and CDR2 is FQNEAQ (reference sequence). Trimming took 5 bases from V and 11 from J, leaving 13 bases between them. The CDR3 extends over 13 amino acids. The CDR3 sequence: CASSPSAVAPLHF. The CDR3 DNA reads TGTGCCAGCAGCCCAAGTGCGGTCGCACCCCTCCACTTT. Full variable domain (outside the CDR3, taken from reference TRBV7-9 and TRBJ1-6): DTGVSQNPRHKITKRGQNVTFRCDPISEHNRLYWYRQTLGQGPEFLTYFQNEAQLEKSRLLSDRFSAERPKGSFSTLEIQRTEQGDSAMYLCASSPSAVAPLHFGNGTRLTVT.

CDR3 protein: CASSLGARQGLNTEAFF. The CDR3 bases are TGTGCCAGCAGCTTAGGGGCCCGACAGGGATTGAACACTGAAGCTTTCTTT. V is TRBV7-9 and J is TRBJ1-1, with TRBD1 matching 7 bases. Germline assignment: CDR1 SEHNR and CDR2 FQNEAQ (reference sequence). V lost 1 base to trimming and J lost 0 bases; unmatched junction nucleotides: 8. The CDR3 contains 17 residues.

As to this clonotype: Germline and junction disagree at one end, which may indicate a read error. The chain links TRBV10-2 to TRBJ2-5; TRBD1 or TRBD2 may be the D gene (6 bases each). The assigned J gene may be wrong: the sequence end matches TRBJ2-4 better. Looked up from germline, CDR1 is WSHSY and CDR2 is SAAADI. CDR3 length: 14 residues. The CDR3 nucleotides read TGCGTCAGCTCCGGGGGCGAGGCCAAAAACATTCAGTACTTC. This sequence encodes CVSSGGEAKNIQYF.

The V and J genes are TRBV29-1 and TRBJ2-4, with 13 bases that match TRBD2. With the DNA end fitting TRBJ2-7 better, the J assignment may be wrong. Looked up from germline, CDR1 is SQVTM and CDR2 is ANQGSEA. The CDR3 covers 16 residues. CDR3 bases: TGCAGCGTTGAAGCGGCAGGACTAGCGGGAGTTTTCGAGCAGTACTTC. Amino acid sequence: CSVEAAGLAGVFEQYF.

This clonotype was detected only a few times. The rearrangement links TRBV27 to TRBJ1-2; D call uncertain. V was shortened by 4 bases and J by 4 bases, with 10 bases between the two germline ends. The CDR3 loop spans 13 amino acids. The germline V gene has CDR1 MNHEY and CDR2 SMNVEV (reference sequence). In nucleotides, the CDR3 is TGTGCCAGCAGTTCCGGGATTCTCTATGGCTACACCTTC. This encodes CASSSGILYGYTF.

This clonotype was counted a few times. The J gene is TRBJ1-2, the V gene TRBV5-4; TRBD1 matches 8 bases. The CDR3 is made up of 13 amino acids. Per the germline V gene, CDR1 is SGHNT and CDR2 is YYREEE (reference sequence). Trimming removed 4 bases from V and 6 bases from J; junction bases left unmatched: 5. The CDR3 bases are TGTGCCAGCAGCGCTGACAGGGGCGATGGCTACACCTTC. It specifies CASSADRGDGYTF.

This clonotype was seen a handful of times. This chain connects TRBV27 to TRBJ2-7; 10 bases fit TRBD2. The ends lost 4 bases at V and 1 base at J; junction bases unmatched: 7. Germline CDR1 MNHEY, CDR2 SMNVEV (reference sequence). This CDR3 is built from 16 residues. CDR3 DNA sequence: TGTGCCAGCAGTTCCTCCCGGGGACTAGCGTCCTACGAGCAGTACTTC. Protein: CASSSSRGLASYEQYF.

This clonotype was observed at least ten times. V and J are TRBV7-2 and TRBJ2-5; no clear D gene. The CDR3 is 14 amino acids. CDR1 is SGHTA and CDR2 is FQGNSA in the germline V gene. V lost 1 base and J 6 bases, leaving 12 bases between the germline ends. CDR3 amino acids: CASSLVQSSQTQYF. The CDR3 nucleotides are TGTGCCAGCAGCTTAGTACAGTCTAGTCAGACCCAGTACTTC.